The rows below give T cell receptor beta chains drawn from one sample of a study of T cells after yellow fever vaccination. TCRdb redid the calling of the 5' RACE reads with MiXCR, one entry per CDR3 protein. The top ten hold 15% to 20% of the sample, which has 250,000 to 400,000 distinct CDR3 sequences, over 3.5% seen once. Sequencing was performed on PBMCs, taken 15 days after the yellow fever booster vaccination. Source of these receptors: a young man who received the YFV17D yellow fever vaccine. CDR3s include the opening cysteine and the closing phenylalanine or tryptophan. D genes are given only for firm matches. Size is stated for part of the rows, as once, few or many counts, or as a class when the clone is expanded.

d_call	j_call	v_call	clone_size	cdr3_aa	cdr3_nt
TRBD1	TRBJ2-1	TRBV7-9	few	CASSLARGQASEQFF	TGTGCCAGCAGCTTAGCCCGGGGACAGGCGAGTGAGCAGTTCTTC
TRBD1	TRBJ1-6	TRBV2	few	CASSLTGTVSPLHF	TGTGCCAGCAGTCTGACAGGGACCGTATCACCCCTCCACTTT
TRBD1	TRBJ2-7	TRBV7-9	many	CASSPTTGPGGYEQYF	TGTGCCAGCAGCCCGACGACAGGGCCAGGGGGTTACGAGCAGTACTTC
TRBD2	TRBJ2-3	TRBV7-9	many	CASSTLAGGSTDTQYF	TGTGCCAGCAGCACACTAGCGGGGGGTAGCACAGATACGCAGTATTTT
-	TRBJ2-1	TRBV7-9	few	CASSPTSSNEQFF	TGTGCCAGCAGCCCAACCTCATCTAATGAGCAGTTCTTC
-	TRBJ2-1	TRBV6-2/TRBV6-3	-	CASSRLALVQFF	TGTGCCAGCAGTCGACTGGCTTTAGTGCAGTTCTTC
-	TRBJ1-1	TRBV20-1	many	CSASNSLNTEAFF	TGCAGTGCTAGTAATAGCTTAAACACTGAAGCTTTCTTT
-	TRBJ2-7	TRBV10-3	few	CAISGTTYEQYF	TGTGCCATTTCCGGGACCACCTACGAGCAGTACTTC
-	TRBJ2-5	TRBV28	-	CASSLYQETLYF	TGTGCCAGCAGCCTATACCAAGAGACCCTGTACTTC
-	TRBJ2-5	TRBV3-1	many	CASSQPGLGGTQYF	TGTGCCAGCAGCCAACCTGGACTAGGGGGGACCCAGTACTTC
-	TRBJ2-2	TRBV19	few	CASSIGTVTGELFF	TGTGCCAGTAGTATAGGGACCGTGACCGGGGAGCTGTTTTTT
-	TRBJ2-5	TRBV7-2	many	CASSLVGAQAETQYF	TGTGCCAGCAGCTTAGTAGGGGCCCAGGCCGAGACCCAGTACTTC
-	TRBJ1-2	TRBV4-3	few	CASSQDGWEAASGGGYTF	TGCGCCAGCAGCCAAGACGGCTGGGAAGCGGCCTCTGGCGGTGGCTACACCTTC
TRBD1	TRBJ2-7	TRBV9	few	CASSPGQGWYEQYF	TGTGCCAGCAGCCCCGGACAGGGTTGGTACGAGCAGTACTTC
TRBD1	TRBJ1-1	TRBV7-8	many	CASSSTGTVNTEAFF	TGTGCCAGCAGCTCAACCGGGACAGTGAACACTGAAGCTTTCTTT
TRBD1	TRBJ1-5	TRBV18	-	CASSGDRASNQPQHF	TGTGCCAGCTCAGGGGACAGGGCTAGCAATCAGCCCCAGCATTTT
-	TRBJ1-2	TRBV7-2	many	CASCPSPAGGYGYTF	TGTGCCAGCTGCCCCTCGCCGGCAGGCGGATATGGCTACACCTTC
TRBD1	TRBJ1-1	TRBV29-1	many	CSVDPGQENTEAFF	TGCAGCGTTGATCCGGGACAGGAGAACACTGAAGCTTTCTTT
-	TRBJ1-1	TRBV30	many	CALGRGFGTEAFF	TGCGCTCTGGGGCGTGGTTTTGGGACTGAAGCTTTCTTT
-	TRBJ2-5	TRBV4-2	many	CASSQDTGGETQYF	TGTGCCAGCAGCCAAGACACAGGCGGGGAGACCCAGTACTTC
TRBD1	TRBJ1-2	TRBV2	-	CASILGQGYTYGYTF	TGTGCCAGCATCCTTGGACAGGGATATACCTATGGCTACACCTTC
-	TRBJ1-1	TRBV5-5	many	CASSSGPPGGTEAFF	TGTGCCAGCAGCTCGGGACCCCCGGGGGGCACTGAAGCTTTCTTT
-	TRBJ1-1	TRBV10-3	many	CAMGRSRDMNTEAFF	TGTGCCATGGGGAGGTCGAGGGACATGAACACTGAAGCTTTCTTT
-	TRBJ1-1	TRBV6-6	-	CASSYSGDTNTEAFF	TGTGCCAGCAGTTACTCGGGAGACACGAACACTGAAGCTTTCTTT
-	TRBJ2-5	TRBV12-3/TRBV12-4	few	CASTPTDGVSETQYF	TGTGCCAGCACCCCAACAGACGGGGTCTCGGAGACCCAGTACTTC
-	TRBJ1-1	TRBV5-1	many	CASSGGSQNTEAFF	TGCGCCAGCAGCGGCGGCTCCCAGAACACTGAAGCTTTCTTT
TRBD2	TRBJ2-5	TRBV11-2	many	CASSTPGTSGWKTQYF	TGTGCCAGCAGCACCCCTGGGACTAGCGGGTGGAAGACCCAGTACTTC
-	TRBJ1-2	TRBV30	few	CAWKGREKPRGYTF	TGTGCCTGGAAAGGGAGGGAGAAGCCTAGAGGCTACACCTTC
-	TRBJ2-1	TRBV7-2	many	CASSFAIEQFF	TGTGCCAGCAGCTTCGCAATCGAGCAGTTCTTC
-	TRBJ2-5	TRBV5-1	-	CASSARPEETQYF	TGCGCCAGCAGCGCTAGACCGGAAGAGACCCAGTACTTC
TRBD1	TRBJ2-7	TRBV4-2	many	CASSQVGQGPYEQYF	TGTGCCAGCAGCCAAGTAGGACAGGGCCCCTACGAGCAGTACTTC
-	TRBJ2-6	TRBV11-2	many	CASSTRGAGANVLTF	TGTGCCAGCAGCACGCGGGGAGCTGGGGCCAACGTCCTGACTTTC
TRBD2	TRBJ2-1	TRBV7-8	many	CASSLGPRLAGLEQFF	TGTGCCAGCAGCTTAGGCCCCCGACTAGCGGGTCTTGAGCAGTTCTTC
-	TRBJ1-2	TRBV25-1	many	CASSGPEWGDYGYTF	TGTGCCAGCAGTGGACCTGAATGGGGGGACTATGGCTACACCTTC
-	TRBJ2-7	TRBV15	many	CATSRDRAINEQYF	TGTGCCACCAGCAGAGATCGTGCGATCAACGAGCAGTACTTC
TRBD1	TRBJ1-2	TRBV27	many	CASSSGGHGYTF	TGTGCCAGCAGTTCAGGGGGCCATGGCTACACCTTC
-	TRBJ2-2	TRBV20-1	many	CSARETPGELFF	TGCAGTGCTAGAGAGACCCCCGGGGAGCTGTTTTTT
-	TRBJ1-1	TRBV21-1	many	CATPSRGPTEAFF	TGTGCCACCCCGTCGAGGGGTCCGACTGAAGCTTTCTTT
-	TRBJ2-5	TRBV10-3	medium-sized	CAISESRTQETQYF	TGTGCCATCAGTGAGTCGCGGACGCAAGAGACCCAGTACTTC
-	TRBJ2-3	TRBV5-1	few	CASGVQRYTDTQYF	TGCGCCAGCGGGGTACAGAGGTACACAGATACGCAGTATTTT
TRBD1	TRBJ2-3	TRBV6-4	few	CASSPQGGPDTQYF	TGTGCCAGCAGCCCACAGGGGGGCCCAGATACGCAGTATTTT
TRBD1	TRBJ1-6	TRBV7-2	few	CASRGTGDNSPLHF	TGTGCCAGCAGAGGGACAGGGGATAATTCACCCCTCCACTTT
-	TRBJ2-3	TRBV4-3	-	CASRARGGTDTQYF	TGCGCCAGCAGGGCCCGGGGTGGCACAGATACGCAGTATTTT
-	TRBJ2-5	TRBV5-1	many	CASSLGRKETQYF	TGCGCCAGCAGCTTGGGGAGGAAAGAGACCCAGTACTTC
-	TRBJ1-4	TRBV5-1	many	CASSPNPGQPRREKLFF	TGCGCCAGCAGCCCAAACCCAGGACAGCCACGACGGGAAAAACTGTTTTTT
-	TRBJ2-3	TRBV6-2/TRBV6-3	many	CASSQVVTDTQYF	TGTGCCAGCAGTCAGGTAGTCACAGATACGCAGTATTTT
-	TRBJ1-2	TRBV12-3/TRBV12-4	few	CASRPGYSFYGYTF	TGTGCCAGCAGACCAGGGTATAGTTTCTATGGCTACACCTTC
-	TRBJ2-3	TRBV12-3/TRBV12-4	many	CASSPHPAADTQYF	TGTGCCAGCAGTCCCCACCCCGCGGCAGATACGCAGTATTTT
-	TRBJ2-1	TRBV4-3	-	CASSLWTLLKGNNEQFF	TGCGCCAGCAGCCTCTGGACTCTCCTAAAGGGAAACAATGAGCAGTTCTTC
-	TRBJ1-1	TRBV4-1	-	CASSQVPSAEAFF	TGCGCCAGCAGCCAAGTCCCGTCGGCTGAAGCTTTCTTT
-	TRBJ2-6	TRBV5-1	many	CASSPNSGANVLTF	TGTGCCAGCAGCCCGAACTCTGGGGCCAACGTCCTGACTTTC
-	TRBJ2-5	TRBV7-2	many	CASSFGTEETQYF	TGTGCCAGCAGCTTTGGCACTGAAGAGACCCAGTACTTC
TRBD1	TRBJ1-3	TRBV18	many	CASSPPPGQGDSGNTIYF	TGTGCCAGCTCACCACCCCCGGGACAGGGGGATTCTGGAAACACCATATATTTT
TRBD1	TRBJ1-4	TRBV6-2/TRBV6-3	many	CASSYSGQLDNEKLFF	TGTGCCAGCAGTTACTCGGGACAGCTAGATAATGAAAAACTGTTTTTT
TRBD1	TRBJ1-1	TRBV7-6	-	CASSLAGTGVVTEAFF	TGTGCCAGCAGCTTAGCAGGGACAGGGGTGGTCACTGAAGCTTTCTTT